This record looks at one T cell receptor beta chain sequence and its context. Its antigen is as yet unknown. Study-wide results and limits: Greatest tumor Treg TCR overlap was with tumor naive CD4+ cells. Tumor memory CD4+ T cell TCR gene usage clustered with blood and lymph node memory CD4+ cells and lymph node naive CD4+ cells.

Cells sorted as Tregs were CD4+, CD25+ and CD127-/low. Trimming removed 4 bases from V and 3 bases from J, with 10 bases in between. Germline CDR1 is SGHRS and CDR2 is YFSETQ. The CDR3 has 14 residues. After constant-region reverse-primer amplification, full-length variable regions underwent semi-nested PCR with Nested Universal Primer A. MiXCR, applied by TCRdb to the 5' RACE reads, yields one record per CDR3 protein. Here the sample spans under 45,000 distinct CDR3 sequences, approximately 22% being singletons. The TCR sequence derives from a female donor with breast cancer. This chain connects TRBV5-1 to TRBJ2-2; the D gene is possibly TRBD2 (5 bases). Sequencing was carried out using Tregs sorted from blood. CDR3 nucleotide sequence: TGCGCCAGCAGCGTCGGGATTTACACCGGGGAGCTGTTTTTT. It codes for CASSVGIYTGELFF.